The clone carrying this T cell receptor (beta chain) has at least ten counts. These data come from a study of spatial heterogeneity in lung cancer. About the study: The approximately 69 donors had untreated early-stage non-small cell lung cancer. Follow-up PBMC samples were sequenced when available, at a median of approximately two years after resection. Sequences of the beta chain were consistently detected in greater numbers than alpha-chain sequences.

V shed 0 bases, J shed 4 bases, and the junction held 5 bases outside the gene matches. CDR3 length equals 15 residues. Germline CDR1 reads SGHNT; CDR2 reads YYREEE (reference sequence). TCRdb redid the calling of the 5' RACE reads with MiXCR, one entry per CDR3 protein. The sample lists 25,000 to 35,000 distinct CDR3 sequences, about 5.2% occurring once. Indicated time point: blood at routine non-recurrence follow-up after resection. From tumor, nontumor lung or frozen PBMC, whole RNA was taken unsorted for sequencing. The chain combines TRBV5-4 with TRBJ2-3; 7 bases align to TRBD2. The sequencing here drew on PBMCs, taken at follow-up. The TCR was taken from a female donor with early-stage non-small cell lung cancer. The CDR3 sequence: CASSLGGRPADTQYF. The CDR3 DNA reads TGTGCCAGCAGCTTGGGCGGGAGACCGGCAGATACGCAGTATTTT.